These 17 T cell receptor beta chains were sequenced from one sample in a study of T cells in Graves' hyperthyroidism and ophthalmopathy. Regions amplified from RNA transcripts were the TCR beta CDR3 regions. The HTBI primer set was used in a first-round RT-PCR of the TCR CDR3. From the multiplex PCR reads, TCRdb called clonotypes with MiXCR, one entry per CDR3 protein. In the table there are fewer than 450,000 distinct CDR3 sequences, approximately 18% of which are singletons. Sequenced input: blood. All receptors derive from a woman in her thirties with Graves' hyperthyroidism that later progressed to Graves' ophthalmopathy.

This clonotype showed up many times. The rearrangement uses TRBV12-3 or TRBV12-4 and TRBJ1-2; D is undetermined. Deletions cut 11 bases from V and 3 bases from J, with 13 bases between. The CDR3 length is 12 residues. CDR3 residues: CACRDQYYGYTF. CDR3 bases: TGTGCCTGCCGTGACCAGTACTATGGCTACACCTTC.

This clonotype was seen many times. The rearrangement links TRBV5-8 to TRBJ1-2; 12 bases agree with TRBD1. In germline, CDR1 is SGHTS, CDR2 YDEGEE. Germline trimming cut 5 bases from V and 8 bases from J; bases unmatched to any gene: 7. CDR3 length: 14 residues. The CDR3 DNA is TGTGCCAGCAGTATGGGACAGGGGGCAGGAGGCTACACCTTC. Translation: CASSMGQGAGGYTF.

This clonotype was found a few times. This sequence joins TRBV27 and TRBJ1-2, with 9 bases lining up with TRBD1. Looked up from germline, CDR1 is MNHEY and CDR2 is SMNVEV (reference sequence). Trimming took 5 bases from V and 3 from J; bases not matched to a gene: 7. CDR3 length: 15 residues. The CDR3 nucleotides read TGTGCCAGCAGTCCCGGGACAGGGTTGTACTATGGCTACACCTTC. It is translated as CASSPGTGLYYGYTF.

The table lists this clonotype with many counts. The chain couples TRBV11-2 to TRBJ2-1; D unresolved. The CDR3 has 15 amino acids. Trimming pared 5 bases from V and 3 bases from J, leaving 14 bases between. CDR1 and CDR2 (germline): SGHAT, FQNNGV. CDR3 sequence (DNA): TGTGCCAGCAGCCCCTGGCTAAGTCGCTACAATGAGCAGTTCTTC. It translates to CASSPWLSRYNEQFF.

This clonotype was counted many times. V usage is TRBV27 and J usage is TRBJ1-6, with D hard to call. CDR3 length: 17 residues. Germline CDR1 is MNHEY and CDR2 is SMNVEV (reference sequence). V was clipped by 2 bases and J by 7 bases, with 18 bases between them. The CDR3 loop reads CASSLTSPPTLNSPLHF. The CDR3 region has the DNA TGTGCCAGCAGTTTAACGTCCCCCCCTACCCTGAATTCACCCCTCCACTTT.

This clonotype was seen repeatedly, ten times or more. The chain uses TRBV20-1 and TRBJ2-1; 11 bases map to TRBD2. This CDR3 region has 14 residues. V dropped 6 bases and J dropped 7; count of bases not matched to a gene: 8. The germline V gene encodes CDR1 DFQATT and CDR2 SNEGSKA (reference sequence). CDR3 coding DNA: TGCAGTGCAAACGGACTAGCGGGCCCAAATGAGCAGTTCTTC. Amino acid sequence: CSANGLAGPNEQFF.

This clonotype was counted ten times or more. This rearrangement joins TRBV2 to TRBJ2-1, with 9 bases matching TRBD1. After removal of 7 bases from V and 6 bases from J, the junction contained 7 bases not matched to a gene. Germline V gene lookup returns CDR1 SNHLY and CDR2 FYNNEI. The CDR3 is 14 amino acids. In DNA, the CDR3 is TGTGCCAGCACATGGGGACAGGGTCCCAATGAGCAGTTCTTC. It yields the protein CASTWGQGPNEQFF.

CDR3 amino acids: CASSQDWREGTDTQYF. In DNA form, the CDR3 reads TGTGCCAGCAGCCAAGATTGGAGGGAGGGAACAGATACGCAGTATTTT. The chain combines TRBV3-1 with TRBJ2-3; TRBD2 matches 7 bases. From germline, CDR1 is LGHDT and CDR2 YNNKEL (reference sequence). The CDR3 is made up of 16 amino acids. Unmatched junction bases numbered 6, after V lost 0 bases and J lost 3 bases.

In this sample, this clonotype turned up many times. This chain joins TRBV25-1 and TRBJ1-3; D not certain. Germline CDR1 is MGHDK and CDR2 is SYGVNS. The CDR3 is 14 amino acids. V was clipped by 4 bases and J by 1 base, with 8 bases between them. CDR3: CASSGVGSGNTIYF. The CDR3 DNA follows: TGTGCCAGCAGTGGCGTGGGGTCTGGAAACACCATATATTTT. Combining the CDR3 with reference TRBV25-1 and TRBJ1-3 gives the whole variable domain EADIYQTPRYLVIGTGKKITLECSQTMGHDKMYWYQQDPGMELHLIHYSYGVNSTEKGDLSSESTVSRIRTEHFPLTLESARPSHTSQYLCASSGVGSGNTIYFGEGSWLTVV.

V gene TRBV27 combines with J gene TRBJ1-5, with TRBD1 matching over 8 bases. V lost 6 bases to trimming and J lost 6 bases; unmatched junction nucleotides: 7. The CDR3 has 14 residues. Germline CDR1 MNHEY, CDR2 SMNVEV (reference sequence). CDR3 bases: TGTGCCAGCAGAACGGACAGGGAAGGTCAGCCCCAGCATTTT. Translating it yields CASRTDREGQPQHF.

This clonotype was recorded at least ten times. Compared with germline, one end of the junction differs, possibly owing to a read error. The gene calls are TRBV2 and TRBJ1-2, with D possibly being TRBD1 (6 bases). This CDR3 comprises 13 residues. In germline, CDR1 is SNHLY, CDR2 FYNNEI. The DNA of the CDR3 is TGTGCCAACAGTGAGTGGTCAGGGGTTGGCTACACCTTC. Translating gives CANSEWSGVGYTF.

This clonotype has at least ten counts. This CDR3 reads CASSTWDRGRGNYGYTF. The CDR3 DNA follows: TGTGCCAGTAGTACCTGGGACAGGGGGCGCGGGAACTATGGCTACACCTTC. V is TRBV19 and J is TRBJ1-2, with 12 bases that match TRBD1. The ends lost 4 bases at V and 2 bases at J; junction bases unmatched: 8. The V gene's germline CDR1 is LNHDA and CDR2 SQIVND (reference sequence). The CDR3 contains 17 residues.

This clonotype was picked up many times. CDR3 loop: CASSPLGPLNTEAFF. The CDR3 region has the DNA TGTGCCAGCTCACCTCTCGGACCTCTGAACACTGAAGCTTTCTTT. V gene TRBV18 combines with J gene TRBJ1-1; no clear D gene. There are 15 residues in the CDR3. Germline lookup yields CDR1 KGHSH and CDR2 LQKENI. V lost 3 bases, J lost 0 bases, and 11 bases lay in between.

V gene TRBV19 combines with J gene TRBJ1-1; 9 positions agree with TRBD1. This CDR3 is built from 17 residues. Trimming removed 2 bases from V and 0 bases from J; junction bases left unmatched: 7. CDR1 is LNHDA, CDR2 SQIVND, per germline (reference sequence). In nucleotides, the CDR3 is TGTGCCAGTAGTATAAGGCCGGGACAGGGCATGAACACTGAAGCTTTCTTT. It is translated as CASSIRPGQGMNTEAFF.

This clonotype appeared many times. The rearrangement joins TRBV6-1 to TRBJ2-7, with 8 bases lining up with TRBD1. Germline CDR1 and CDR2: MNHNS and SASEGT. This CDR3 comprises 16 residues. V gave up 0 bases and J gave up 6 bases; unmatched junction bases: 10. Here the CDR3 DNA reads TGTGCCAGCAGTGAAGCAGGAGGACAGGGACGGGGCGAGCAGTACTTC. The encoded protein is CASSEAGGQGRGEQYF.

This clonotype appeared a few times. The genes are TRBV20-1 and TRBJ2-1, with 13 bases aligning to TRBD2. Germline CDR1 DFQATT, CDR2 SNEGSKA (reference sequence). V lost 6 bases and J lost 6; bases outside the gene matches: 8. This CDR3 spans 15 amino acids. The CDR3 spells CSAEPGTSGTNEQFF. Written as DNA, the CDR3 is TGCAGTGCGGAACCAGGGACTAGCGGGACCAATGAGCAGTTCTTC.

The sample holds many counts of this clonotype. The rearrangement joins TRBV27 to TRBJ2-3; the match to TRBD2 covers 9 bases. Per the germline V gene, CDR1 is MNHEY and CDR2 is SMNVEV (reference sequence). Unmatched junction bases numbered 10, after V lost 7 bases and J lost 5 bases. The length of the CDR3 is 15 residues. CDR3 protein: CASKRKRGARDTQYF. The DNA for the CDR3 is TGTGCCAGCAAAAGGAAGCGGGGGGCTAGAGATACGCAGTATTTT.